This T cell receptor beta chain was obtained from a study of molecular identifiers for immune sequencing clone quantification. Overall study results and limits: Clones with over 20 RNA copies captured over 98% of effector molecules but under 1% of naive ones.

This clonotype was found many times. Its antigen is unidentified. Sorted naive CD8 T cells were those defined as CD8+CD4-CCR7+CD45RA+. TCRdb itself ran the PCR reads through MiXCR, one entry per CDR3 protein. The repertoire holds over 600,000 distinct CDR3 sequences, with just under 20% as singletons. Germline assignment: CDR1 SGHNT and CDR2 YYREEE (reference sequence). This CDR3 is built from 14 residues. Trimming stripped 3 bases from V and 5 bases from J, with 15 bases between. V and J are TRBV5-4 and TRBJ2-7; a possible D gene is TRBD1 (6 bases). The source of this sequence is a human donor in good health. Some libraries in this study had Jurkat cell RNA spiked in. Sequencing was done on a sample of naive CD8+ T cells from blood, with Jurkat cell RNA spiked in. Subset noted: FACS-sorted CD8+CD4-CCR7+CD45RA+ naive T cells. The CDR3 DNA is TGTGCCAGCAGCTGGGGACGGAGACAGGACGAGCAGTACTTC. Translation: CASSWGRRQDEQYF.